The 5 T cell receptor beta chains in this list originate from one sample, sequenced in a study of identical twins' blood T cells. From the 5' RACE reads, TCRdb called clonotypes with MiXCR, one entry per CDR3 protein. The sample carries a few hundred thousand distinct CDR3 sequences, roughly 27% recorded once. Specimen: PBMCs. The receptors here all came from a woman between 18 and 50 years old in good health.

J is TRBJ2-7 and V is TRBV28; D ambiguous. The CDR3 is 12 residues long. V lost 2 bases and J 5 bases, leaving 7 bases between the germline ends. Looked up from germline, CDR1 is MDHEN and CDR2 is SYDVKM. The CDR3 region is CASSLSRHEQYF. The CDR3 nucleotides are TGTGCCAGCAGTTTAAGTCGGCACGAGCAGTACTTC.

This clonotype showed up just a few times. The chain combines TRBV15 with TRBJ1-5; D gene ambiguous. Looked up from germline, CDR1 is LNHNV and CDR2 is YYDKDF (reference sequence). There are 15 residues in the CDR3. Trimming left V 1 base short and J 4 bases short, with 11 bases between. CDR3 sequence: CATSRAESRNQPQHF. The CDR3 nucleotides are TGTGCCACCAGCAGAGCCGAGAGTCGTAATCAGCCCCAGCATTTT.

The V call is TRBV7-2, the J call TRBJ2-1; D ambiguous. The CDR3 length is 15 residues. The germline V and J ends were trimmed by 3 bases and 0 bases, with 9 bases remaining between them. Germline lookup yields CDR1 SGHTA and CDR2 FQGNSA. The CDR3 DNA reads TGTGCCAGCAGCTTTGCCTCTAGCTCCTACAATGAGCAGTTCTTC. This sequence encodes CASSFASSSYNEQFF.

The J gene is TRBJ2-2, the V gene TRBV19; D is uncertain. The germline V gene has CDR1 LNHDA and CDR2 SQIVND (reference sequence). V shed 1 base and J shed 2 bases, with 5 bases lying between them. The CDR3 extends over 14 amino acids. The CDR3 is CASSIVENTGELFF. The DNA for the CDR3 is TGTGCCAGTAGTATAGTGGAAAACACCGGGGAGCTGTTTTTT.

The rearrangement uses TRBV11-2 and TRBJ2-2, with 9 positions matching TRBD2. CDR3 length equals 16 residues. The V gene end was trimmed by 5 bases and the J gene end by 7 bases; junction bases not matched to a gene: 11. The germline V gene has CDR1 SGHAT and CDR2 FQNNGV. The CDR3 loop is CASSPFSGSYGGELFF. The CDR3 nucleotides are TGTGCCAGCAGCCCTTTTAGCGGGAGCTATGGCGGGGAGCTGTTTTTT.